The 14 T cell receptor beta chains in this list originate from one sample, sequenced in a study of cytomegalovirus exposure and HLA in healthy donors. TCRdb's copy holds only in-frame clones and misses some; the assay was immunoSEQ multiplex PCR. The sample shows tens of thousands of clones, around 95% of them seen only once. The sample taken for sequencing was PBMCs. These receptor sequences come from a man aged 18 to 29 in good health and CMV-seropositive.

J is TRBJ2-3 and V is TRBV5-4, with 9 bases fitting TRBD2. The V segment lost 0 bases and the J segment 1 base; nucleotides outside the gene matches: 3. Germline CDR1 is SGHNT and CDR2 is YYREEE (reference sequence). The CDR3 spans 16 residues. CDR3 residues: CASSLGLAARTDTQYF. CDR3 in DNA: TGTGCCAGCAGCTTGGGACTAGCGGCTCGCACAGATACGCAGTATTTT.

This chain links TRBV9 with TRBJ1-2; 10 bases match TRBD1. Germline assignment: CDR1 SGDLS and CDR2 YYNGEE. This CDR3 region has 15 residues. The V and J ends lost 4 bases and 4 bases, in that order; junction bases with no gene match: 7. The CDR3 DNA sequence: TGTGCCAGCAGCCGACGGGACAGGGGAGGCTATGGCTACACCTTC. This sequence encodes CASSRRDRGGYGYTF.

The rearrangement joins TRBV19 to TRBJ2-3; D gene uncertain. Germline CDR1 and CDR2: LNHDA and SQIVND (reference sequence). Deletions cut 3 bases from V and 0 bases from J, with 10 bases between. The CDR3 runs to 15 residues. The CDR3 DNA reads TGTGCCAGTAGTATGGGCATTGCTAGCACAGATACGCAGTATTTT. It is translated as CASSMGIASTDTQYF.

The chain recombines TRBV28 with TRBJ1-1; D remains ambiguous. Trimming removed 7 bases from V and 4 bases from J, with 13 bases in between. The CDR3 has 13 amino acids. CDR1 is MDHEN, CDR2 SYDVKM, per germline. The CDR3 here is CASTPGRVTEAFF. The CDR3 DNA reads as TGTGCCAGCACCCCGGGAAGGGTCACTGAAGCTTTCTTT.

The chain is built from TRBV2 and TRBJ1-3; a possible D gene is TRBD1 (6 bases). CDR1 SNHLY and CDR2 FYNNEI come from the germline V gene. The V and J ends lost 6 bases and 0 bases respectively, with 15 bases between them. This CDR3 has 16 amino acids. CDR3 nucleotides: TGTGCCAGCAGGGCTACTCCAGGGGACTCTGGAAACACCATATATTTT. Protein: CASRATPGDSGNTIYF.

The rearrangement links TRBV30 to TRBJ1-3; D is ambiguous. In germline, CDR1 is GTSNPN, CDR2 SVGIG (reference sequence). The CDR3 is made up of 12 amino acids. V was cut by 2 bases and J by 0 bases, with 2 bases left in between. CDR3 in amino acids: CAWSYSGNTIYF. The CDR3 nucleotides are TGTGCCTGGAGTTACTCTGGAAACACCATATATTTT.

The chain has TRBV14 and TRBJ2-3, with 7 bases matching TRBD1. The CDR3 is made up of 15 amino acids. Germline CDR1 is SGHDN and CDR2 is FVKESK. Losses at the gene ends were 3 bases for V and 2 bases for J; bases not matched to a gene: 5. The CDR3 is CASSHRDRATDTQYF. For the CDR3, the DNA is TGTGCCAGCAGCCACCGGGACAGAGCCACAGATACGCAGTATTTT.

This chain links TRBV5-4 with TRBJ2-5, with TRBD1 matching over 7 bases. The CDR3 loop spans 15 amino acids. Losses at the gene ends were 1 base for V and 1 base for J; bases not matched to a gene: 4. Germline CDR1 reads SGHNT; CDR2 reads YYREEE (reference sequence). The CDR3 region is CASSLTTGPQETQYF. CDR3 sequence (DNA): TGTGCCAGCAGCTTGACGACAGGGCCCCAAGAGACCCAGTACTTC.

V usage is TRBV27 and J usage is TRBJ2-1; 7 bases are shared with TRBD2. This CDR3 spans 13 amino acids. Trimming removed 6 bases from V and 9 bases from J; junction bases left unmatched: 8. In germline, CDR1 is MNHEY, CDR2 SMNVEV (reference sequence). The CDR3 loop is CASSSGGGAEQFF. CDR3 coding DNA: TGTGCCAGCAGCTCGGGGGGTGGGGCTGAGCAGTTCTTC.

The chain joins TRBV27 to TRBJ1-4, with 10 positions matching TRBD1. This CDR3 spans 15 amino acids. Trimming cost V 4 bases and J 8 bases; bases outside gene matches: 7. Germline V gives CDR1 MNHEY, CDR2 SMNVEV (reference sequence). The CDR3 nucleotides read TGTGCCAGCAGTTCCTGGCGGACAGGGGGGGAAAAACTGTTTTTT. Protein product: CASSSWRTGGEKLFF.

This rearrangement joins TRBV6-5 to TRBJ2-5; 9 bases line up with TRBD1. The CDR3 length is 15 residues. Germline V gives CDR1 MNHEY, CDR2 SVGAGI. The junction had 7 bases not matched to a gene; V was cut back by 4 bases and J by 4 bases. The CDR3: CASSLGQGVAETQYF. Written as DNA, the CDR3 is TGTGCCAGCAGTTTGGGACAGGGCGTGGCAGAGACCCAGTACTTC.

The chain links TRBV4-2 to TRBJ1-6, with D perhaps TRBD1 (5 bases). The CDR3 loop spans 17 amino acids. CDR1 is LGHNA, CDR2 YNFKEQ, per germline. V lost 4 bases, J lost 4 bases, and 17 bases lay in between. This CDR3 reads CASSPDPQGGYNSPLHF. The CDR3 DNA reads as TGTGCCAGCAGCCCCGACCCCCAGGGAGGATATAATTCACCCCTCCACTTT.

The chain couples TRBV19 to TRBJ2-7; TRBD1 agrees at 7 bases. Germline V lookup: CDR1 LNHDA, CDR2 SQIVND (reference sequence). The CDR3 runs 14 residues. With 6 bases clipped from V and 0 bases from J, the junction kept 5 bases outside the gene matches. This chain's CDR3 is CASRSTGNSYEQYF. Written as DNA, the CDR3 is TGTGCCAGTAGATCGACAGGGAACTCCTACGAGCAGTACTTC. The full variable domain, in which reference TRBV19 and TRBJ2-7 provide the parts outside the CDR3, is DGGITQSPKYLFRKEGQNVTLSCEQNLNHDAMYWYRQDPGQGLRLIYYSQIVNDFQKGDIAEGYSVSREKKESFPLTVTSAQKNPTAFYLCASRSTGNSYEQYFGPGTRLTVT.

This clone showed up just once. CDR3 residues: CASSNARSGGEKLFF. As DNA, the CDR3 is TGTGCCAGCAGCAACGCGAGGAGCGGCGGTGAAAAACTGTTTTTT. This chain links TRBV11-2 with TRBJ1-4; D ambiguous. V was pared by 5 bases and J by 7 bases, with 17 bases between. The CDR3 consists of 15 residues. Per the germline V gene, CDR1 is SGHAT and CDR2 is FQNNGV.